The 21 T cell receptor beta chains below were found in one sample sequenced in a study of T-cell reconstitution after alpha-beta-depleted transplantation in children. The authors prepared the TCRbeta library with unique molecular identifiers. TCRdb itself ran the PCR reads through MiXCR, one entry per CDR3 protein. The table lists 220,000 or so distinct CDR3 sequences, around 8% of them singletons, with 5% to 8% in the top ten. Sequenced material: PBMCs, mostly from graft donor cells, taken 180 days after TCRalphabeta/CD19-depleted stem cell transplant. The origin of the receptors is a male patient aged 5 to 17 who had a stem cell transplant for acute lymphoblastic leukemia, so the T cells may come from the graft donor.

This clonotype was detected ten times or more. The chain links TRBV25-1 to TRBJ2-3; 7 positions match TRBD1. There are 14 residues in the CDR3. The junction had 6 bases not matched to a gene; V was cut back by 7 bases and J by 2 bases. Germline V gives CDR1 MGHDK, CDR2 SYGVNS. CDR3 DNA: TGTGCCAGCACCCGGGACAGATTCACAGATACGCAGTATTTT. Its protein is CASTRDRFTDTQYF.

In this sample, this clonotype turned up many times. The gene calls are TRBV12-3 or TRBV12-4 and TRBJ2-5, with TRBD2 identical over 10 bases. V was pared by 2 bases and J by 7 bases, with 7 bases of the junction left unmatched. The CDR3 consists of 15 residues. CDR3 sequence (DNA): TGTGCCAGCAGTTTAAGCACTAGCGGGAAAGGGACCCAGTACTTC. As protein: CASSLSTSGKGTQYF.

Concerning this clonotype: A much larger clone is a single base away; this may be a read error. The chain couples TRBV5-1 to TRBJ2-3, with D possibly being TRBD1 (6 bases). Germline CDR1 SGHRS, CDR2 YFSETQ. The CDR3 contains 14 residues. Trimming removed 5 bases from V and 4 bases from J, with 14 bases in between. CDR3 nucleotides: TGCGCCAGCAGACTCCAGGGGCCCGCAGATACGCAGTATTTT. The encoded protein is CASRLQGPADTQYF.

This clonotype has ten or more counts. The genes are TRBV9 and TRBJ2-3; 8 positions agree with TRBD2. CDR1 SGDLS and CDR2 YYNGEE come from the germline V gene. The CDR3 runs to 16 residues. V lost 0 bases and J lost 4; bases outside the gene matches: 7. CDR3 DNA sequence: TGTGCCAGCAGCGTAGATGGAGCGGGAGAGGCAGATACGCAGTATTTT. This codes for CASSVDGAGEADTQYF.

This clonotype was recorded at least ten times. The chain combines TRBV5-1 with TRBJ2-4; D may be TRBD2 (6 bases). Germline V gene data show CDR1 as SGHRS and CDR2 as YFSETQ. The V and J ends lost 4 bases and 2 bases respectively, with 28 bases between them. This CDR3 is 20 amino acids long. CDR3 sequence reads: CASSPGMWSEGLLTKNIQYF. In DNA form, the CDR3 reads TGCGCCAGCAGCCCCGGGATGTGGTCGGAGGGGTTGTTGACCAAAAACATTCAGTACTTC.

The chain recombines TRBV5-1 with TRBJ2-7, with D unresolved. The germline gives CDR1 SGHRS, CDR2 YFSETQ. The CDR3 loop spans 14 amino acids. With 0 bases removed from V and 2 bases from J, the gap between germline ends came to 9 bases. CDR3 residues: CASSLDGYTYEQYF. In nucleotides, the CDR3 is TGCGCCAGCAGCTTGGATGGTTATACCTACGAGCAGTACTTC. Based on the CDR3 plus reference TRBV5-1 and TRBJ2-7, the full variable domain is KAGVTQTPRYLIKTRGQQVTLSCSPISGHRSVSWYQQTPGQGLQFLFEYFSETQRNKGNFPGRFSGRQFSNSRSEMNVSTLELGDSALYLCASSLDGYTYEQYFGPGTRLTVT.

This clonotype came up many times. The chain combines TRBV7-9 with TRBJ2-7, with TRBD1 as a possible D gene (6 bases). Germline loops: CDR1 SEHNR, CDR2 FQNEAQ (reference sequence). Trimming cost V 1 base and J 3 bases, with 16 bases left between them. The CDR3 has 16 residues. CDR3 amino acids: CASSLGSGQLFYEQYF. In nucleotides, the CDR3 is TGTGCCAGCAGCTTAGGGAGTGGACAGCTCTTCTACGAGCAGTACTTC.

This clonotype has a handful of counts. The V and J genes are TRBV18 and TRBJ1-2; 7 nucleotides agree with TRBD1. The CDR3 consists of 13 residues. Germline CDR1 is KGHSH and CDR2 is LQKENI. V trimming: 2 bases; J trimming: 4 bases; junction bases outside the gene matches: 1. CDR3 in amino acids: CASSPSGGYGYTF. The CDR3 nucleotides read TGTGCCAGCTCACCATCAGGGGGCTATGGCTACACCTTC.

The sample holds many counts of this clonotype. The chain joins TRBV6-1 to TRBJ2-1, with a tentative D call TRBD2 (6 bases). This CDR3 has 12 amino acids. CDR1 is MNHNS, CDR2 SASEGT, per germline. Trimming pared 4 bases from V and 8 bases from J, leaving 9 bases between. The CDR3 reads CASSGRADEQFF. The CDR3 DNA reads TGTGCCAGCAGTGGGAGGGCCGATGAGCAGTTCTTC.

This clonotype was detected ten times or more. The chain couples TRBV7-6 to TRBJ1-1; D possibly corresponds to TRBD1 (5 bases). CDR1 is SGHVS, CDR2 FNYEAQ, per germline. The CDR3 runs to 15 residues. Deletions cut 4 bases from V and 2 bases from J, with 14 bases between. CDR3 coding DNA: TGTGCCAGCAGCTCCTCTACAGGACCCAACACTGAAGCTTTCTTT. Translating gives CASSSSTGPNTEAFF.

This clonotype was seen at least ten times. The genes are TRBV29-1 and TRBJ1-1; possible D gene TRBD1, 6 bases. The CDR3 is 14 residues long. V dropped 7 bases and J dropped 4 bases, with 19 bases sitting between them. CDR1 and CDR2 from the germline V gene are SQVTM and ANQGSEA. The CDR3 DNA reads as TGCAGCGCTGGCGGGGGACATGGGATCACTGAAGCTTTCTTT. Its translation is CSAGGGHGITEAFF.

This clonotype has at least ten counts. The CDR3 protein is CASSPLDRGTEAFF. The CDR3, as DNA: TGTGCCAGCAGCCCCTTGGACAGGGGCACTGAAGCTTTCTTT. The J gene is TRBJ1-1, the V gene TRBV12-3 or TRBV12-4; the match to TRBD1 covers 9 bases. Unmatched junction bases numbered 6, after V lost 6 bases and J lost 4 bases. The CDR3 has 14 amino acids.

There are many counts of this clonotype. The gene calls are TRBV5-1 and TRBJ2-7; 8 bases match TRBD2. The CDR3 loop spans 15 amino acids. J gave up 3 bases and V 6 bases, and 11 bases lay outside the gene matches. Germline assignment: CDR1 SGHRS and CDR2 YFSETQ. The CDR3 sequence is CASTPAGAILYEQYF. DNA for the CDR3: TGCGCCAGCACACCAGCGGGGGCGATCCTCTACGAGCAGTACTTC.

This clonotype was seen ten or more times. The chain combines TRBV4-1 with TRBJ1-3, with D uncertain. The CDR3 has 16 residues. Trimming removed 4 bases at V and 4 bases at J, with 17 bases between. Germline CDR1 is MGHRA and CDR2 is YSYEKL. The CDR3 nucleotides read TGCGCCAGCAGCCGCTCCTCGGGCAGAGACGGAAACACCATATATTTT. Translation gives CASSRSSGRDGNTIYF.

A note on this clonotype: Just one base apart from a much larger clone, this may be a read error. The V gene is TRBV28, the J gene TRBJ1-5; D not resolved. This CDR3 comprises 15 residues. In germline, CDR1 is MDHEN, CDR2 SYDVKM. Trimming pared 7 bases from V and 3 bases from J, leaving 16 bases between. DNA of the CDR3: TGTGCCAGCACCTACGGGATCTTTAACAATCAGCCCCAGCATTTT. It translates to CASTYGIFNNQPQHF.

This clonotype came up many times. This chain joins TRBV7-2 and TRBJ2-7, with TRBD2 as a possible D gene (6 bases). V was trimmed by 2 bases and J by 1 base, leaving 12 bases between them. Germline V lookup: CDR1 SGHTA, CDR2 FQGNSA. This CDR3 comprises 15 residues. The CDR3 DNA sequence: TGTGCCAGCAGCTTAAGGAGCGGGCTTTCCTACGAGCAGTACTTC. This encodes CASSLRSGLSYEQYF.

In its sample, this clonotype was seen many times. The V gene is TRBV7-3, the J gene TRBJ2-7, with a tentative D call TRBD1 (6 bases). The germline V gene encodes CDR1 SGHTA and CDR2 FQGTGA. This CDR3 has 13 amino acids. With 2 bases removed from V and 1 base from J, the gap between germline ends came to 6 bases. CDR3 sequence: CASSLDRSYEQYF. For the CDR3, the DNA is TGTGCCAGCAGCTTAGACAGGTCCTACGAGCAGTACTTC.

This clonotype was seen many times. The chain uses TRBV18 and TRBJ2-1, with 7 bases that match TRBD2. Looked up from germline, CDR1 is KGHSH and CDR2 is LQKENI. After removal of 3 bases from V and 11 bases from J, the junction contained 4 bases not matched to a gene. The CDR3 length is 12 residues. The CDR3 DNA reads TGTGCCAGCTCACCGCTCGGGACTAAGCAGTTCTTC. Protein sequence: CASSPLGTKQFF.

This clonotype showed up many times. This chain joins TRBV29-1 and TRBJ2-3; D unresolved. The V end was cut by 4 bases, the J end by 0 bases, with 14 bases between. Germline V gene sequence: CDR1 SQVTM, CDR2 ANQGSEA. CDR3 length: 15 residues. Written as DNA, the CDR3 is TGCAGCGTTGCGACGCCTTCAAGAAGCACAGATACGCAGTATTTT. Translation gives CSVATPSRSTDTQYF.

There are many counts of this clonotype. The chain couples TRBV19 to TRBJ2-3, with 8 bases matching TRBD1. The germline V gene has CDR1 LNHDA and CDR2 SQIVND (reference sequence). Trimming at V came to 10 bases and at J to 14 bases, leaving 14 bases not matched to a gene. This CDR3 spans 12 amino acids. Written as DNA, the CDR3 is TGTGCCACCGGACAGGGCGCCGGAAAAACGTATTTT. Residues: CATGQGAGKTYF.

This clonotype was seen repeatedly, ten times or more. CDR3 in DNA: TGCAGCGCCTCCGGGACTAGCGGGAGGGCCATCAATGAGCAGTTCTTC. Translated: CSASGTSGRAINEQFF. The chain employs TRBV29-1 and TRBJ2-1, with TRBD2 matching 16 bases. The CDR3 is made up of 16 amino acids. Losses at the gene ends were 7 bases for V and 6 bases for J; bases not matched to a gene: 9. CDR1 and CDR2 from the germline V gene are SQVTM and ANQGSEA.